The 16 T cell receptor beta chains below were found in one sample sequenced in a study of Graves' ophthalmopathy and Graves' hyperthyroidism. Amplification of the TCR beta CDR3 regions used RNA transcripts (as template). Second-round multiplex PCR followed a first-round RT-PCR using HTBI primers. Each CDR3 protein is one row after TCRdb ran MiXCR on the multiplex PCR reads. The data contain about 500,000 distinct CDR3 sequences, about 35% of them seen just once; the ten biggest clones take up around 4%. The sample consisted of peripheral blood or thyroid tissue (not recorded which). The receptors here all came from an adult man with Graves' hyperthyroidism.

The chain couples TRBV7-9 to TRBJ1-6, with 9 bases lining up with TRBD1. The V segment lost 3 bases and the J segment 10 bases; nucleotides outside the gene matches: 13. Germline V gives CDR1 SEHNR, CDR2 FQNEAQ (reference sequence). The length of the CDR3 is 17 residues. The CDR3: CASSFRDLQGAGSPLHF. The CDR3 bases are TGTGCCAGCAGCTTCCGGGACCTACAGGGGGCTGGATCACCCCTCCACTTT.

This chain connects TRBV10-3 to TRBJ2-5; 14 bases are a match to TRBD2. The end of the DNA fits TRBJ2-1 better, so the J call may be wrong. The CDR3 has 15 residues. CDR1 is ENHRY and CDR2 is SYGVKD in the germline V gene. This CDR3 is CAITTSGGAYNEQFF. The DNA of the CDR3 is TGTGCCATCACGACTAGCGGGGGGGCTTACAATGAGCAGTTCTTC.

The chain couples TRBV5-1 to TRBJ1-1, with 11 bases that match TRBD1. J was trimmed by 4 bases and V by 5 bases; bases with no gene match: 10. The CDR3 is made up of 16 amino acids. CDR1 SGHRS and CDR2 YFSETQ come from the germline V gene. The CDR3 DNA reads TGCGCCAGCAGGGAGTTAACCGGGACAGGGGGCACTGAAGCTTTCTTT. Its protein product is CASRELTGTGGTEAFF.

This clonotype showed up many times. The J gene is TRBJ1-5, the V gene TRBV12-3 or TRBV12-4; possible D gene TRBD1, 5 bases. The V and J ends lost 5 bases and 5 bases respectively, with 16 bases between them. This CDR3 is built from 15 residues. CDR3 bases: TGTGCCAGCAGTCTCAGGGAGGAGGGCGATCAGCCCCAGCATTTT. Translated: CASSLREEGDQPQHF.

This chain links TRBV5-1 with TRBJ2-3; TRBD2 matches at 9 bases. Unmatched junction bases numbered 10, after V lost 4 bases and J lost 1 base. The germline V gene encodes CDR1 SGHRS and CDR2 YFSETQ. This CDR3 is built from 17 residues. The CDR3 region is CASSPAPTSGRTDTQYF. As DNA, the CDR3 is TGCGCCAGCAGCCCCGCCCCTACTAGCGGGCGCACAGATACGCAGTATTTT.

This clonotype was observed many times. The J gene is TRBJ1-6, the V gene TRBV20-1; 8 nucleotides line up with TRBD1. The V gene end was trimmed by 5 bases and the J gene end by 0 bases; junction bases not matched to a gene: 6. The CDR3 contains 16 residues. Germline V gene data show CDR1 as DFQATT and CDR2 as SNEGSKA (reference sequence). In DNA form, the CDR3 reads TGCAGTGCTGGCAGGACAGGGAGCTCCTATAATTCACCCCTCCACTTT. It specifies CSAGRTGSSYNSPLHF.

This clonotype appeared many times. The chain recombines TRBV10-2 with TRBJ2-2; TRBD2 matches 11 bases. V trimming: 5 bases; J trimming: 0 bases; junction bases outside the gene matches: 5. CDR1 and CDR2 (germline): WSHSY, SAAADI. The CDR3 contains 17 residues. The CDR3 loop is CASSPLAGGSNTGELFF. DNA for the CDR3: TGCGCCAGCAGTCCCCTAGCGGGAGGATCGAACACCGGGGAGCTGTTTTTT.

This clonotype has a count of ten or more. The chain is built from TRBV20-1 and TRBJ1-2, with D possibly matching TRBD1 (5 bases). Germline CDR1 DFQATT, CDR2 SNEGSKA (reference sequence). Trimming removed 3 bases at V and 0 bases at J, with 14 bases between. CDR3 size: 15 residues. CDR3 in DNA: TGCAGTGCTAGTCCGGACATCTTTACTAACTATGGCTACACCTTC. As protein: CSASPDIFTNYGYTF.

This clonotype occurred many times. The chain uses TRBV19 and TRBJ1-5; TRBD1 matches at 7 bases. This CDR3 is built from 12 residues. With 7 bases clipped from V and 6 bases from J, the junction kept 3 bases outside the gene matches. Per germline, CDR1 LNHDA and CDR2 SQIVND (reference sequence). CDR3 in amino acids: CASKGGGQPQHF. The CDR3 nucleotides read TGTGCCAGTAAAGGGGGCGGTCAGCCCCAGCATTTT.

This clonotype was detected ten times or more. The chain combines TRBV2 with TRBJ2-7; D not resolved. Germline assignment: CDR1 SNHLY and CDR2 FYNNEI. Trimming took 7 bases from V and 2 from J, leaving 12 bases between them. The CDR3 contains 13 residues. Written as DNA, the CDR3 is TGTGCCAGCAAGTTCATTTTGACCTACGAGCAGTACTTC. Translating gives CASKFILTYEQYF.

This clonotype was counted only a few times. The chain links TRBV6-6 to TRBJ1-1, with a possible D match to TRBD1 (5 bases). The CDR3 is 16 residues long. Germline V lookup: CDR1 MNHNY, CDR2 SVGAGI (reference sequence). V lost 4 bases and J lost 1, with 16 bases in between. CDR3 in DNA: TGTGCCAGCAGTTTACCGACAGAAGATAAGAACACTGAAGCTTTCTTT. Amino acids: CASSLPTEDKNTEAFF.

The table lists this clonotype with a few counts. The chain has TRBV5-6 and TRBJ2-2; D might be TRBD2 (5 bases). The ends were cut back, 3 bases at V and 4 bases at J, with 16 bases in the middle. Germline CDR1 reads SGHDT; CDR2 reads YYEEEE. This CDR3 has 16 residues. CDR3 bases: TGTGCCAGCAGCTCAGGACTCGGGTCAGGCACCGGGGAGCTGTTTTTT. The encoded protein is CASSSGLGSGTGELFF.

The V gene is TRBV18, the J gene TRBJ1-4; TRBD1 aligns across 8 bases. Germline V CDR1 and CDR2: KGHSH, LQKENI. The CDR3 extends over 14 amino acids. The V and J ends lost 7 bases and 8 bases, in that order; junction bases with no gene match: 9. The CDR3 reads CASFAGQAPEKLFF. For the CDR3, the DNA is TGTGCCAGCTTTGCGGGACAGGCTCCCGAAAAACTGTTTTTT.

The CDR3 loop reads CAISEAGDSAGDTF. The CDR3 nucleotides read TGTGCCATCAGTGAGGCGGGCGATAGCGCAGGGGACACCTTC. J is TRBJ1-2 and V is TRBV10-3; tentative D call: TRBD1 (6 bases). Trimming took 2 bases from V and 12 from J, leaving 19 bases between them. Germline lookup yields CDR1 ENHRY and CDR2 SYGVKD. The CDR3 contains 14 residues.

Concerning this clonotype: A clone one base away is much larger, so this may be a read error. The CDR3 sequence is CASSGPRGRYEQYF. The CDR3 DNA is TGTGCCAGTAGTGGGCCCCGGGGGCGGTACGAGCAGTACTTC. The chain couples TRBV19 to TRBJ2-7, with D possibly being TRBD1 or TRBD2 (6 bases each). Deletions cut 5 bases from V and 4 bases from J, with 15 bases between. The germline V gene encodes CDR1 LNHDA and CDR2 SQIVND (reference sequence). There are 14 residues in the CDR3. The complete variable domain, with remaining parts taken from reference TRBV19 and TRBJ2-7, reads DGGITQSPKYLFRKEGQNVTLSCEQNLNHDAMYWYRQDPGQGLRLIYYSQIVNDFQKGDIAEGYSVSREKKESFPLTVTSAQKNPTAFYLCASSGPRGRYEQYFGPGTRLTVT.

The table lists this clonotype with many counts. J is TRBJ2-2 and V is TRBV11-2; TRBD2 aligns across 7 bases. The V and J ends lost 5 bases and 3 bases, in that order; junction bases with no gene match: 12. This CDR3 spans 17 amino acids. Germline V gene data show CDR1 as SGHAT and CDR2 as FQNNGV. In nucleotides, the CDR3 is TGTGCCAGCAGCCTCAGATCGATGGGGAGGGACACCGGGGAGCTGTTTTTT. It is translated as CASSLRSMGRDTGELFF.